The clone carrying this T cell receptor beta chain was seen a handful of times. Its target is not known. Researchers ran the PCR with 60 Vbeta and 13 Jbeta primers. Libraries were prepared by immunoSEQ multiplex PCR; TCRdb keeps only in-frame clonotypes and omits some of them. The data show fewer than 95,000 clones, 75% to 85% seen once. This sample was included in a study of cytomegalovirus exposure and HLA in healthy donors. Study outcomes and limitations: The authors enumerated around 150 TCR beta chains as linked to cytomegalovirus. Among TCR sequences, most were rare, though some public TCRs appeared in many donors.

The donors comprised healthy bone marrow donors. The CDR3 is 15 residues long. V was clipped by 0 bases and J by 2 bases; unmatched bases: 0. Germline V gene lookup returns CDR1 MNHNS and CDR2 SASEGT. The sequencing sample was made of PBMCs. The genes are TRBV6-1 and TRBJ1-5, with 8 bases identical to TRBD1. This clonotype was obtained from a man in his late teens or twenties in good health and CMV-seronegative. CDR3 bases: TGTGCCAGCAGTGAAGCGACAGGGGGCAATCAGCCCCAGCATTTT. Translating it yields CASSEATGGNQPQHF.